Presented here are 16 T cell receptor beta chains from one specimen sequenced in a study of shared clonotypes between healthy human individuals. Assay: immunoSEQ multiplex PCR; the TCRdb copy retains only in-frame clones and omits some. The profile covers around 370,000 clones, with 96% appearing a single time and about 0.32% taken by the ten largest. The specimen sequenced was memory CD8+ T cells sorted from blood. As to subset: CD45RO+ cells pooled with CCR7-negative TemRA cells. The source of these receptors is a man in his thirties or forties in good health.

This chain joins TRBV7-9 and TRBJ1-2; 8 bases align to TRBD1. This CDR3 is 17 amino acids long. Unmatched junction bases numbered 11, after V lost 3 bases and J lost 2 bases. Germline CDR1 and CDR2: SEHNR and FQNEAQ (reference sequence). The CDR3 region is CASSFTGTGFLNYGYTF. DNA of the CDR3: TGTGCCAGCAGCTTTACCGGGACAGGCTTCTTAAACTATGGCTACACCTTC.

This rearrangement joins TRBV4-1 to TRBJ2-1; 9 bases are a match to TRBD1. The CDR3 runs 16 residues. From germline, CDR1 is MGHRA and CDR2 YSYEKL. J was trimmed by 6 bases and V by 2 bases; bases with no gene match: 8. CDR3 loop: CASSQLYRGLGNEQFF. As DNA, the CDR3 is TGCGCCAGCAGCCAACTTTACAGGGGGCTAGGCAATGAGCAGTTCTTC.

The chain carries TRBV5-1 and TRBJ1-2; D is uncertain. Looked up from germline, CDR1 is SGHRS and CDR2 is YFSETQ. The germline V and J ends were trimmed by 0 bases and 5 bases, with 17 bases remaining between them. The CDR3 has 16 residues. The CDR3 nucleotides are TGCGCCAGCAGCTTGGACAGCTTCCCTGGTGAATATGGCTACACCTTC. This encodes CASSLDSFPGEYGYTF.

This rearrangement joins TRBV27 to TRBJ1-2; the match to TRBD1 covers 8 bases. Trimming cost V 3 bases and J 8 bases; bases outside gene matches: 11. Germline V CDR1 and CDR2: MNHEY, SMNVEV (reference sequence). The CDR3 extends over 15 amino acids. The CDR3 spells CASSFVAGGAEGYTF. The DNA of the CDR3 is TGTGCCAGCAGTTTTGTCGCAGGGGGCGCTGAAGGCTACACCTTC.

This chain uses TRBV28 with TRBJ1-2; maybe TRBD1 (6 bases). The CDR3 runs 12 residues. CDR1 MDHEN and CDR2 SYDVKM come from the germline V gene. V was shortened by 10 bases and J by 0 bases, with 9 bases between the two germline ends. The CDR3 region has the DNA TGTGCCATCGAGGGGGCTAACTATGGCTACACCTTC. Protein sequence: CAIEGANYGYTF.

The chain has TRBV18 and TRBJ2-1; the D gene could be TRBD1 or TRBD2 (5 bases each). This CDR3 has 17 residues. V gave up 1 base and J gave up 5 bases, with 18 bases separating them. Germline V gives CDR1 KGHSH, CDR2 LQKENI. As DNA, the CDR3 is TGTGCCAGCTCACCACAAGGGCATAGGGACCTCAACAATGAGCAGTTCTTC. Translated: CASSPQGHRDLNNEQFF.

The chain links TRBV19 to TRBJ2-5, with D possibly being TRBD2 (5 bases). Trimming pared 4 bases from V and 5 bases from J, leaving 11 bases between. The CDR3 length is 13 residues. Germline CDR1 reads LNHDA; CDR2 reads SQIVND (reference sequence). CDR3 bases: TGTGCCAGTAGTAGTCCGGGGAGTGAGACCCAGTACTTC. Protein sequence: CASSSPGSETQYF.

The DNA of the CDR3 is TGTGCCAGCAGTTACGGTCTGGGGAACTATGGCTACACCTTC. Translated, it gives CASSYGLGNYGYTF. V and J are TRBV6-5 and TRBJ1-2; D is unclear. The germline V and J ends were trimmed by 2 bases and 2 bases, with 9 bases remaining between them. CDR1 is MNHEY, CDR2 SVGAGI, per germline. The CDR3 length is 14 residues.

The chain has TRBV5-1 and TRBJ2-2, with D unresolved. Trimming took off 5 bases at V and 1 base at J, with 6 bases between the two ends. Looked up from germline, CDR1 is SGHRS and CDR2 is YFSETQ. The CDR3 is 13 amino acids. CDR3 DNA: TGCGCCAGCAGACGATTGAACACCGGGGAGCTGTTTTTT. Translation gives CASRRLNTGELFF.

This clone was counted once. The chain has TRBV11-1 and TRBJ2-5; 7 bases are shared with TRBD2. Germline V gene sequence: CDR1 SGHAT, CDR2 FQDESV (reference sequence). The CDR3 sequence is 13 residues long. V gave up 5 bases and J gave up 4 bases; unmatched junction bases: 4. The CDR3 region has the DNA TGTGCCAGCAGCCGGACGGGGGGAGAGACCCAGTACTTC. Protein sequence: CASSRTGGETQYF.

This clone was observed a single time. The chain couples TRBV11-1 to TRBJ1-4, with 11 bases that match TRBD1. V gave up 5 bases and J gave up 0 bases; unmatched junction bases: 8. Germline CDR1 SGHAT, CDR2 FQDESV (reference sequence). This CDR3 has 18 amino acids. CDR3 in amino acids: CASSQGTGGIATNEKLFF. The CDR3 coding sequence is TGTGCCAGCAGCCAAGGGACAGGGGGAATCGCAACTAATGAAAAACTGTTTTTT.

The rearrangement uses TRBV6-1 and TRBJ2-2; a weak D match, TRBD1 (5 bases). This CDR3 is 14 amino acids long. Between the trimmed V and J ends, which lost 5 bases and 1 base, there was a span of 8 bases. CDR1 MNHNS and CDR2 SASEGT come from the germline V gene. The CDR3 spells CASSKTGNTGELFF. The CDR3 region has the DNA TGTGCCAGCAGTAAAACAGGGAACACCGGGGAGCTGTTTTTT.

This rearrangement joins TRBV30 to TRBJ1-5; unclear D gene. Trimming left V 3 bases short and J 4 bases short, with 13 bases between. The CDR3 runs 14 residues. The germline gives CDR1 GTSNPN, CDR2 SVGIG (reference sequence). The CDR3 DNA is TGTGCCTGGAGCGCTGGTCAGGTTAATCAGCCCCAGCATTTT. It codes for CAWSAGQVNQPQHF.

This sequence joins TRBV7-2 and TRBJ2-7; perhaps TRBD1 as D (6 bases). CDR1 and CDR2 (germline): SGHTA, FQGNSA. The CDR3 has 17 residues. V was shortened by 6 bases and J by 2 bases, with 23 bases between the two germline ends. This CDR3 reads CASSTLSRGPLPYEQYF. The CDR3 bases are TGTGCCAGCAGTACTCTTTCCAGGGGCCCCCTGCCCTACGAGCAGTACTTC.

This clone was recorded once. The rearrangement links TRBV7-9 to TRBJ2-5, with TRBD2 matching over 14 bases. This CDR3 contains 19 residues. Germline V gene data show CDR1 as SEHNR and CDR2 as FQNEAQ (reference sequence). V shed 7 bases, J shed 4 bases, and the junction held 17 bases outside the gene matches. The CDR3 nucleotides read TGTGCCAGCACCAATAAAGGGCCGGGACTAGCGGGGGTTGGAGAGACCCAGTACTTC. Translated, it gives CASTNKGPGLAGVGETQYF.

The J gene is TRBJ2-1, the V gene TRBV7-9, with D uncertain. There are 15 residues in the CDR3. V shed 4 bases and J shed 0 bases, with 10 bases lying between them. Germline V CDR1 and CDR2: SEHNR, FQNEAQ (reference sequence). The CDR3 protein is CASSSGPSSYNEQFF. The CDR3 DNA reads as TGTGCCAGCAGCTCAGGACCGAGCTCCTACAATGAGCAGTTCTTC.